Presented here are 18 T cell receptor beta chains from one specimen sequenced in a study of blood T cell repertoires in COVID-19. Libraries were prepared by immunoSEQ multiplex PCR; TCRdb keeps only in-frame clonotypes and omits some of them. Of 200,000 to 250,000 clones in the sample, more than 85% are singletons; the top ten hold 1.5% to 2%. Material: PBMCs or T cells enriched from blood (not recorded which). Every receptor here comes from a woman aged 45-59 years who had recovered from COVID-19.

In nucleotides, the CDR3 is TGTGCCACCAGCAGAGGCGCCGTTAATGAAAAACTGTTTTTT. It is translated as CATSRGAVNEKLFF. This rearrangement joins TRBV15 to TRBJ1-4; D unclear. The CDR3 runs 14 residues. Germline V gene lookup returns CDR1 LNHNV and CDR2 YYDKDF (reference sequence). V shed 1 base and J shed 4 bases, with 7 bases lying between them.

CDR3 DNA sequence: TGTGCCAGCAGTGAAAGGGAAGGGGGCCACAATGAGCAGTTCTTC. Translated: CASSEREGGHNEQFF. This chain uses TRBV6-1 with TRBJ2-1; 7 bases align to TRBD1. This CDR3 is built from 15 residues. The V gene end was trimmed by 2 bases and the J gene end by 5 bases; junction bases not matched to a gene: 6. The germline CDR1 and CDR2 sequences are MNHNS and SASEGT.

J is TRBJ1-1 and V is TRBV6-5, with 7 bases aligning to TRBD1. The CDR3 has 15 amino acids. Trimming took 0 bases from V and 3 from J; bases not matched to a gene: 4. CDR1 is MNHEY, CDR2 SVGAGI, per germline. CDR3 coding DNA: TGTGCCAGCAGTTACTCACAGGGGAAGTACACTGAAGCTTTCTTT. Its translation is CASSYSQGKYTEAFF.

This chain connects TRBV7-9 to TRBJ2-5; TRBD1 matches at 8 bases. This CDR3 region has 16 residues. Germline values: CDR1 SEHNR, CDR2 FQNEAQ (reference sequence). J lost 1 base, V lost 1 base, and 5 bases had no gene match. The CDR3 DNA follows: TGTGCCAGCAGCTTAGGAGACAGGGGTAGCCAAGAGACCCAGTACTTC. It yields the protein CASSLGDRGSQETQYF.

V gene TRBV12-3 or TRBV12-4 combines with J gene TRBJ2-3, with TRBD1 matching 7 bases. This CDR3 spans 13 amino acids. V lost 5 bases and J lost 6; bases outside the gene matches: 5. CDR3 sequence (DNA): TGTGCCAGCAGTGAGGGGGCTCCGGATACGCAGTATTTT. Its protein product is CASSEGAPDTQYF.

J is TRBJ1-6 and V is TRBV4-1; D remains unclear. The CDR3 length is 20 residues. In germline, CDR1 is MGHRA, CDR2 YSYEKL. Trimming stripped 0 bases from V and 1 base from J, with 19 bases between. CDR3 sequence: CASSQEEYRGGRSYNSPLHF. CDR3 DNA: TGCGCCAGCAGCCAAGAAGAGTATAGAGGCGGGAGGTCCTATAATTCACCCCTCCACTTT.

Points on this clone: At one end the junction does not follow the germline gene, possibly because of a read error. The chain has TRBV5-1 and TRBJ2-2, with TRBD1 matching 9 bases. The germline V gene has CDR1 SGHRS and CDR2 YFSETQ. The CDR3 totals 15 residues. CDR3 amino acids: CASSSGTGNSGELFF. CDR3 coding DNA: TGCGCCAGCAGCTCCGGGACAGGGAACTCCGGGGAGCTGTTTTTT.

The chain has TRBV12-5 and TRBJ1-2; D is undetermined. V was clipped by 5 bases and J by 5 bases, with 18 bases between them. This CDR3 region has 15 residues. Germline CDR1 reads LGHNT; CDR2 reads FRNRAP. In DNA form, the CDR3 reads TGTGCTAGTGGTCCCTCAGGAGGTTTAGGGTATGGCTACACCTTC. This sequence encodes CASGPSGGLGYGYTF.

CDR3 in amino acids: CASSLITQEKLFF. CDR3 nucleotide sequence: TGTGCCAGCAGTTTAATCACCCAGGAAAAACTGTTTTTT. The V and J genes are TRBV12-3 or TRBV12-4 and TRBJ1-4, with D uncertain. V lost 2 bases and J lost 8, with 9 bases in between. The CDR3 is 13 amino acids.

This clone was detected only a few times. The rearrangement links TRBV7-3 to TRBJ2-1; D may be TRBD1 (5 bases). V lost 5 bases to trimming and J lost 1 base, with 9 bases between them. The CDR3 runs to 14 residues. Germline assignment: CDR1 SGHTA and CDR2 FQGTGA. The CDR3 coding sequence is TGTGCCAGCAGCGAAAGGGGTTCCTACAATGAGCAGTTCTTC. It specifies CASSERGSYNEQFF.

In DNA form, the CDR3 reads TGTGCCTGGAGTTTCTCAAACCAAGGAGATGGCTACACCTTC. Translation: CAWSFSNQGDGYTF. V is TRBV30 and J is TRBJ1-2; D not resolved. Germline CDR1 and CDR2: GTSNPN and SVGIG (reference sequence). V shed 2 bases and J shed 6 bases, with 16 bases lying between them. This CDR3 is 14 amino acids long. The entire variable domain, with the rest obtained from reference TRBV30 and TRBJ1-2, is as follows: SQTIHQWPATLVQPVGSPLSLECTVEGTSNPNLYWYRQAAGRGLQLLFYSVGIGQISSEVPQNLSASRPQDRQFILSSKKLLLSDSGFYLCAWSFSNQGDGYTFGSGTRLTVV.

The rearrangement joins TRBV27 to TRBJ1-1; D is unresolved. The germline CDR1 and CDR2 sequences are MNHEY and SMNVEV (reference sequence). This CDR3 has 14 residues. Trimming left V 8 bases short and J 2 bases short, with 15 bases between. CDR3 amino acids: CASSDTWQNTEAFF. CDR3 coding DNA: TGTGCCAGCTCCGACACGTGGCAAAACACTGAAGCTTTCTTT.

V is TRBV18 and J is TRBJ2-2; TRBD1 is a possible D gene (6 bases). Germline V gene lookup returns CDR1 KGHSH and CDR2 LQKENI. V was cut by 3 bases and J by 3 bases, with 11 bases left in between. The CDR3 consists of 15 residues. The CDR3 protein is CASSPSTGDTGELFF. For the CDR3, the DNA is TGTGCCAGCTCACCTTCGACAGGTGACACCGGGGAGCTGTTTTTT.

The J gene is TRBJ1-4, the V gene TRBV3-1 (or the pseudogene TRBV3-2); maybe TRBD1 (6 bases). CDR1 and CDR2 from the germline V gene are LGHDT and YNNKEL (reference sequence). The CDR3 sequence is 13 residues long. V lost 7 bases, J lost 5 bases, and 11 bases lay in between. The CDR3 is CASNGRGNEKLFF. CDR3 DNA: TGTGCCAGCAACGGCAGGGGCAATGAAAAACTGTTTTTT.

This chain joins TRBV7-3 and TRBJ2-5; TRBD1 is a possible D gene (7 bases). V lost 3 bases to trimming and J lost 3 bases, with 11 bases between them. Germline-derived CDR1 and CDR2 are SGHTA and FQGTGA. The CDR3 covers 14 residues. The CDR3 is CASSLGRGEETQYF. Written as DNA, the CDR3 is TGTGCCAGCAGCTTGGGCAGGGGGGAAGAGACCCAGTACTTC.

This clone was found once. The rearrangement links TRBV7-9 to TRBJ1-6; D perhaps matches TRBD1 (6 bases). The germline V and J ends were trimmed by 5 bases and 0 bases, with 8 bases remaining between them. The CDR3 consists of 15 residues. The V gene's germline CDR1 is SEHNR and CDR2 FQNEAQ (reference sequence). In nucleotides, the CDR3 is TGTGCCAGCAGCCCGGACAGCTCCTATAATTCACCCCTCCACTTT. It translates to CASSPDSSYNSPLHF.

This chain joins TRBV30 and TRBJ2-7, with 9 bases aligning to TRBD1. V lost 2 bases, J lost 3 bases, and 8 bases stayed unmatched. CDR1 and CDR2 (germline): GTSNPN, SVGIG (reference sequence). The CDR3 is 15 amino acids. This CDR3 is CAWSPGQGIVYEQYF. CDR3 coding DNA: TGTGCCTGGAGTCCTGGACAGGGGATCGTCTACGAGCAGTACTTC.

This chain joins TRBV5-4 and TRBJ1-2; weak D call: TRBD1 (5 bases). Between the trimmed V and J ends, which lost 0 bases and 4 bases, there was a span of 13 bases. The CDR3 covers 15 residues. Germline-derived CDR1 and CDR2 are SGHNT and YYREEE (reference sequence). The CDR3 reads CASSLEPGLSYGYTF. CDR3 nucleotide sequence: TGTGCCAGCAGCTTGGAACCAGGGCTCAGCTATGGCTACACCTTC.